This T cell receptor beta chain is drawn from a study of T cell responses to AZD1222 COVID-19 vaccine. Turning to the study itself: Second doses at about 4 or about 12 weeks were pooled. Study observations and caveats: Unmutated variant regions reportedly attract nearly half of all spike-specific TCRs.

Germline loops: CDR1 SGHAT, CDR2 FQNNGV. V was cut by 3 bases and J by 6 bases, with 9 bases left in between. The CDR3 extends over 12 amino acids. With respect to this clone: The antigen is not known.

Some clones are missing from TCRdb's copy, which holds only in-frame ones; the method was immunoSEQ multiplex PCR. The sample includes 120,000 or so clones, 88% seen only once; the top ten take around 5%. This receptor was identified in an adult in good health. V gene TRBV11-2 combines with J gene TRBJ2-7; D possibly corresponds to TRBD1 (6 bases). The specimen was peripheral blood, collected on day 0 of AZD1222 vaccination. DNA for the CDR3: TGTGCCAGCAGCTTGGGGGCCGGCGAGCAGTACTTC. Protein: CASSLGAGEQYF.